A selection of T cell receptor beta chains follows, all from one sample in a study of T-cell reconstitution after alpha-beta-depleted transplantation in children. TCRdb processed the PCR reads anew with MiXCR; each CDR3 protein has one entry. Of about 500,000 distinct CDR3 sequences listed, 32% are singletons. The material sequenced was PBMCs from the stem cell graft donor, taken from the stem cell graft. The receptor source for this set is a human donor who donated a stem cell graft to a child with aplastic anemia. The CDR3 runs from the conserved cysteine through the conserved F or W. A D gene is named only where the DNA matches it firmly. The size entry is marked missing in some rows and otherwise reads once, few, many or a size class.

NA,TRBV7-9,TRBD2,TRBJ2-3,CASSLAEASGAPDTQYF,TGTGCCAGCAGCTTAGCGGAGGCTAGCGGGGCCCCGGATACGCAGTATTTT
NA,TRBV30,NA,TRBJ1-1,CAWTPQVNTEAFF,TGTGCCTGGACACCCCAAGTGAACACTGAAGCTTTCTTT
NA,TRBV7-2,NA,TRBJ1-6,CASSLLGGLGSPLHF,TGTGCCAGCAGCTTATTAGGCGGGTTGGGTTCACCCCTCCACTTT
NA,TRBV4-1,TRBD1,TRBJ1-3,CASSQDRDSGNTIYF,TGCGCCAGCAGCCAAGATAGGGACAGCGGAAACACCATATATTTT
NA,TRBV11-2,NA,TRBJ2-5,CASSSIARRVKTQYF,TGTGCCAGCAGCTCGATAGCTCGGCGGGTGAAGACCCAGTACTTC
once,TRBV4-3,TRBD1,TRBJ2-2,CASSQDRGGGELFF,TGCGCCAGCAGCCAGGACAGGGGCGGCGGGGAGCTGTTTTTT
NA,TRBV14,NA,TRBJ1-2,CASSQARRSAGYTF,TGTGCCAGCAGCCAAGCCCGACGGTCGGCTGGCTACACCTTC
NA,TRBV6-6,NA,TRBJ2-3,CASTSRSTDTQYF,TGTGCCAGTACTAGCCGCAGCACAGATACGCAGTATTTT
NA,TRBV7-9,NA,TRBJ2-5,CASSLADFRRMGETQYF,TGTGCCAGCAGCTTAGCCGATTTTCGCAGGATGGGGGAGACCCAGTACTTC
NA,TRBV12-3/TRBV12-4,NA,TRBJ1-6,CASSLLAGTYGPLHF,TGTGCCAGCAGTTTACTGGCAGGGACCTACGGACCCCTCCACTTT
NA,TRBV6-1,NA,TRBJ1-1,CASIGAPGGGSTEAFF,TGTGCCAGCATAGGGGCCCCGGGCGGCGGGAGCACTGAAGCTTTCTTT
NA,TRBV5-5,TRBD2,TRBJ2-7,CASSLGLAGLEQYF,TGTGCCAGCAGCTTGGGACTAGCGGGACTCGAGCAGTACTTC
few,TRBV6-5,NA,TRBJ2-1,CASSSDFYNEQFF,TGTGCCAGCAGTTCAGACTTCTACAATGAGCAGTTCTTC
once,TRBV5-5,NA,TRBJ1-4,CASSLGHNNRELFF,TGTGCCAGCAGCTTAGGCCACAATAATCGGGAACTGTTTTTT
many,TRBV18,NA,TRBJ2-5,CASSPEETQYF,TGTGCCAGCTCACCCGAAGAGACCCAGTACTTC
NA,TRBV20-1,NA,TRBJ2-2,CSASTGANTGELFF,TGCAGTGCTAGTACGGGGGCGAACACCGGGGAGCTGTTTTTT
NA,TRBV9,NA,TRBJ2-3,CASSVGRASVTDTQYF,TGTGCCAGCAGCGTAGGCCGGGCGTCGGTCACAGATACGCAGTATTTT
NA,TRBV5-1,NA,TRBJ2-1,CASSLDRPVSEQFF,TGCGCCAGCAGCTTGGACAGGCCGGTGAGTGAGCAGTTCTTC
NA,TRBV18,NA,TRBJ2-5,CASSPSTGYQETQYF,TGTGCCAGCTCACCTTCAACAGGGTACCAAGAGACCCAGTACTTC
few,TRBV7-2,NA,TRBJ1-1,CASSLAEFMNTEAFF,TGTGCCAGCAGCTTAGCTGAGTTCATGAACACTGAAGCTTTCTTT
few,TRBV11-2,TRBD2,TRBJ2-1,CASSLSFGTSGIRGGEQFF,TGTGCCAGCAGCTTGTCCTTTGGGACTAGCGGGATAAGGGGTGGTGAGCAGTTCTTC
few,TRBV12-3/TRBV12-4,TRBD1,TRBJ2-7,CASTREQGANEQYF,TGTGCCAGCACCCGAGAACAGGGGGCGAACGAGCAGTACTTC
few,TRBV18,TRBD2,TRBJ2-3,CASSPASGRTDTQYF,TGTGCCAGCTCACCGGCTAGCGGGAGAACAGATACGCAGTATTTT
NA,TRBV28,TRBD2,TRBJ2-2,CASSPLGLAGTGELFF,TGTGCCAGCAGTCCTCTCGGACTAGCGGGCACCGGGGAGCTGTTTTTT
NA,TRBV12-3/TRBV12-4,TRBD1,TRBJ1-2,CASSPLGGYYTF,TGTGCCAGCAGTCCATTAGGGGGCTACTACACCTTC
NA,TRBV6-1,NA,TRBJ1-5,CASNYRAQNGNQPQHF,TGTGCCAGCAACTACCGGGCGCAAAATGGCAATCAGCCCCAGCATTTT
few,TRBV20-1,NA,TRBJ2-1,CSARGRTSPPNEQFF,TGCAGTGCTAGGGGTCGGACTTCCCCTCCCAATGAGCAGTTCTTC
few,TRBV20-1,TRBD1,TRBJ2-5,CSARRQGLSGTQYF,TGCAGTGCACGGAGACAGGGCTTGAGCGGGACCCAGTACTTC
few,TRBV20-1,TRBD2,TRBJ2-5,CSASRVAGGIVETQYF,TGCAGTGCTAGTAGGGTAGCGGGAGGGATTGTAGAGACCCAGTACTTC
NA,TRBV7-2,NA,TRBJ2-7,CASSLGGRAGEQYF,TGTGCCAGCAGCTTAGGAGGCAGGGCGGGCGAGCAGTACTTC
NA,TRBV28,NA,TRBJ2-7,CASSPRGEGGSYEQYF,TGTGCCAGCAGTCCTAGGGGGGAGGGCGGATCCTACGAGCAGTACTTC
few,TRBV12-3/TRBV12-4,NA,TRBJ1-1,CASSPRTDLPIRAEAFF,TGTGCCAGCAGTCCCCGGACCGACCTACCGATCCGGGCTGAAGCTTTCTTT
NA,TRBV5-6,NA,TRBJ1-1,CASSFEVRNTEAFF,TGTGCCAGCAGCTTTGAGGTGAGAAACACTGAAGCTTTCTTT
NA,TRBV4-3,NA,TRBJ1-6,CASSQDPPGGNSPLHF,TGCGCCAGCAGCCAAGATCCCCCGGGTGGTAATTCACCCCTCCACTTT
once,TRBV6-1,TRBD2,TRBJ2-3,CASSVTSASTDTQYF,TGTGCCAGCAGTGTGACTAGCGCTAGCACAGATACGCAGTATTTT
NA,TRBV29-1,NA,TRBJ1-1,CSAPGLRGTEAFF,TGCAGCGCGCCGGGACTCCGGGGCACTGAAGCTTTCTTT
few,TRBV5-1,NA,TRBJ1-2,CASSSGTDLYGYTF,TGCGCCAGCAGCTCGGGGACGGACCTCTATGGCTACACCTTC
NA,TRBV25-1,TRBD1,TRBJ1-1,CASSVPGQGALGTEAFF,TGTGCCAGCAGTGTTCCGGGACAGGGGGCTCTTGGGACTGAAGCTTTCTTT
NA,TRBV6-1,TRBD1,TRBJ2-2,CASRQDRSTGELFF,TGTGCCAGTAGACAGGACAGGAGCACCGGGGAGCTGTTTTTT
NA,TRBV7-8,NA,TRBJ2-2,CASSLGRGRTGELFF,TGTGCCAGCAGCTTAGGCAGGGGTCGGACCGGGGAGCTGTTTTTT
NA,TRBV12-3/TRBV12-4,TRBD2,TRBJ2-3,CASRPVGLAGGVTQYF,TGTGCCAGCAGGCCTGTCGGACTAGCCGGAGGGGTTACGCAGTATTTT
NA,TRBV5-1,TRBD2,TRBJ2-1,CASSLRLANEQFF,TGCGCCAGCAGCTTGCGACTAGCTAATGAGCAGTTCTTC
once,TRBV7-2,NA,TRBJ2-7,CASSLGVRGRYEQYF,TGTGCCAGCAGCCTTGGAGTCCGGGGGAGGTACGAGCAGTACTTC
few,TRBV5-1,NA,TRBJ2-1,CASSFGWDEQFF,TGCGCCAGCAGTTTCGGGTGGGATGAGCAGTTCTTC
few,TRBV13,TRBD1,TRBJ2-7,CASSLGRTGDEQYF,TGTGCCAGCAGCTTAGGCCGGACAGGGGACGAGCAGTACTTC
many,TRBV7-2,NA,TRBJ2-1,CASSLVGRRNEQFF,TGTGCCAGCAGCTTAGTCGGTAGACGCAATGAGCAGTTCTTC
NA,TRBV6-1,NA,TRBJ2-5,CASSAYGGLQETQYF,TGTGCCAGCAGTGCGTACGGGGGGCTTCAAGAGACCCAGTACTTC
NA,TRBV3-1,NA,TRBJ2-3,CASSAPSTDTQYF,TGTGCCAGCAGCGCGCCTAGCACAGATACGCAGTATTTT
NA,TRBV12-3/TRBV12-4,NA,TRBJ1-1,CASSPGQPMNTEAFF,TGTGCCAGCAGCCCCGGACAGCCTATGAACACTGAAGCTTTCTTT
NA,TRBV5-4,NA,TRBJ2-2,CASSLGGVTGELFF,TGTGCCAGCAGCTTGGGGGGGGTTACCGGGGAGCTGTTTTTT
few,TRBV7-9,NA,TRBJ2-1,CASNAINEQFF,TGTGCCAGCAACGCGATCAATGAGCAGTTCTTC
few,TRBV29-1,NA,TRBJ2-3,CSTAGSRDTQYF,TGCAGCACGGCGGGAAGCAGAGATACGCAGTATTTT
NA,TRBV7-2,NA,TRBJ1-1,CASSLSGLNTEAFF,TGTGCCAGCAGCTTATCCGGGCTGAACACTGAAGCTTTCTTT
NA,TRBV6-1,TRBD1,TRBJ2-7,CASTFTGEFYEQYF,TGTGCCAGCACCTTCACAGGGGAGTTCTACGAGCAGTACTTC
few,TRBV29-1,NA,TRBJ2-3,CSVVQATDTQYF,TGCAGCGTTGTCCAGGCCACAGATACGCAGTATTTT